This T cell receptor (beta chain) was identified during a study of T cell responses to AZD1222 COVID-19 vaccine. Study results and limitations: Clonal diversity was possibly underestimated; the donors were predominantly white British and more often female. CD4 TCRs associated with vaccination spanned spike, dominating at 160-218 and 743-854. Sampling that yielded the repertoires occurred only after the peak T cell response.

Assay: immunoSEQ multiplex PCR; the TCRdb copy retains only in-frame clones and omits some. The repertoire has roughly 140,000 clones, around nine tenths of them found once; the top ten carry around 3.6%. Concerning this clone itself: The antigen remains unidentified.

Per germline, CDR1 GTSNPN and CDR2 SVGIG (reference sequence). The V and J ends lost 1 base and 7 bases respectively, with 10 bases between them. The CDR3 runs to 12 residues. Sequenced here: peripheral blood, sampled on day 0 of AZD1222 vaccination. The chain carries TRBV30 and TRBJ1-2; no definite D call. The receptor comes from an adult in good health. CDR3 in DNA: TGTGCCTGGAGTGGGGCAGAACTTGGCTACACCTTC. This gives the protein CAWSGAELGYTF. Complete variable domain (other parts from reference TRBV30 and TRBJ1-2): SQTIHQWPATLVQPVGSPLSLECTVEGTSNPNLYWYRQAAGRGLQLLFYSVGIGQISSEVPQNLSASRPQDRQFILSSKKLLLSDSGFYLCAWSGAELGYTFGSGTRLTVV.